The 20 T cell receptor beta chains in this list originate from one sample, sequenced in a study of T-cell memory formation after mild COVID-19. TCRdb ran MiXCR on the 5' RACE reads and lists one entry per CDR3 protein. The data contain about 540,000 distinct CDR3 sequences, around 20% of them seen just once; the ten biggest clones take up 12%. Sequencing was carried out using PBMCs or a T cell subset sorted from them (not recorded which). Receptors were obtained from an adult woman who had mild COVID-19 (a few samples of this study predate the infection). Cell type and time point are not known.

The chain combines TRBV29-1 with TRBJ1-1; D gene ambiguous. CDR1 and CDR2 from the germline V gene are SQVTM and ANQGSEA. This CDR3 contains 11 residues. Deletions cut 2 bases from V and 11 bases from J, with 12 bases between. In DNA, the CDR3 is TGCAGCGTTGAACGTCCGCAGAGGGCTTTCTTT. Its protein product is CSVERPQRAFF.

The CDR3 sequence is CASRPFSGGYTDTQYF. CDR3 in DNA: TGTGCCAGCAGGCCCTTTAGCGGGGGGTACACAGATACGCAGTATTTT. The rearrangement links TRBV6-1 to TRBJ2-3; TRBD2 agrees at 10 bases. There are 16 residues in the CDR3. Germline CDR1 is MNHNS and CDR2 is SASEGT. Trimming removed 6 bases from V and 2 bases from J; junction bases left unmatched: 8.

J is TRBJ1-1 and V is TRBV18; D is perhaps TRBD1 (5 bases). Germline CDR1 and CDR2: KGHSH and LQKENI. The germline V and J ends were trimmed by 2 bases and 4 bases, with 11 bases remaining between them. The CDR3 is made up of 14 amino acids. The CDR3 sequence is CASSPMGGSTEAFF. CDR3 coding DNA: TGTGCCAGCTCACCAATGGGGGGATCCACTGAAGCTTTCTTT.

This clonotype was seen only a few times. V usage is TRBV6-5 and J usage is TRBJ2-5; the match to TRBD2 covers 8 bases. V lost 7 bases to trimming and J lost 7 bases; unmatched junction nucleotides: 17. This CDR3 has 16 residues. Germline loops: CDR1 MNHEY, CDR2 SVGAGI. CDR3 protein: CASTSPTGGAFGTQYF. The DNA for the CDR3 is TGTGCCAGCACCTCCCCGACCGGGGGGGCCTTTGGGACCCAGTACTTC.

This clonotype was observed a handful of times. The chain joins TRBV2 to TRBJ2-2; D is uncertain. V lost 2 bases and J 8 bases, leaving 12 bases between the germline ends. The CDR3 length is 14 residues. Germline values: CDR1 SNHLY, CDR2 FYNNEI. The CDR3 loop is CASSEWVAPGELFF. The DNA of the CDR3 is TGTGCCAGCAGTGAATGGGTGGCACCGGGGGAGCTGTTTTTT.

This chain links TRBV6-2 or TRBV6-3 with TRBJ2-3, with TRBD2 identical over 9 bases. Germline assignment: CDR1 MNHEY and CDR2 SVGEGT. The V gene end was trimmed by 4 bases and the J gene end by 2 bases; junction bases not matched to a gene: 16. The CDR3 covers 19 residues. CDR3 sequence: CASSFEAGGEEPNTDTQYF. The CDR3 region has the DNA TGTGCCAGCAGTTTTGAAGCGGGAGGAGAGGAGCCAAACACAGATACGCAGTATTTT.

The chain recombines TRBV29-1 with TRBJ2-1, with TRBD1 matching 10 bases. J was trimmed by 4 bases and V by 6 bases; bases with no gene match: 6. This CDR3 comprises 14 residues. Germline CDR1 and CDR2: SQVTM and ANQGSEA. For the CDR3, the DNA is TGCAGCGTCGCGGGACAGGGGACATACAATGAGCAGTTCTTC. Translated: CSVAGQGTYNEQFF.

The chain joins TRBV11-3 to TRBJ2-7, with 12 nucleotides matching TRBD1. Germline values: CDR1 SGHNT, CDR2 YENEEA. This CDR3 has 14 residues. The ends lost 4 bases at V and 6 bases at J; junction bases unmatched: 4. The CDR3 DNA reads as TGTGCCAGCAGCTACGGGACAGGGGGCTCCGAGCAGTACTTC. Translated, it gives CASSYGTGGSEQYF.

The chain links TRBV6-5 to TRBJ2-7, with 9 bases lining up with TRBD2. The germline gives CDR1 MNHEY, CDR2 SVGAGI. The CDR3 is 20 amino acids. Trimming cost V 5 bases and J 4 bases; bases outside gene matches: 24. The CDR3 region is CASSPIGTNEREALAYEQYF. DNA of the CDR3: TGTGCCAGCAGTCCTATCGGGACGAATGAGCGGGAGGCCTTGGCGTACGAGCAGTACTTC.

The rearrangement uses TRBV5-1 and TRBJ1-2; D perhaps matches TRBD1 (6 bases). CDR1 SGHRS and CDR2 YFSETQ come from the germline V gene. V was trimmed by 4 bases and J by 4 bases, leaving 17 bases between them. The CDR3 is 15 amino acids. CDR3 residues: CASSLPGAGAYGYTF. The DNA for the CDR3 is TGCGCCAGCAGCCTCCCCGGGGCAGGGGCCTATGGCTACACCTTC.

J is TRBJ1-1 and V is TRBV12-3 or TRBV12-4; 10 bases match TRBD1. This CDR3 contains 13 residues. Trimming took 9 bases from V and 4 from J; bases not matched to a gene: 5. The CDR3, as DNA: TGTGCCAGTCGACAGGGGGCTGGCACTGAAGCTTTCTTT. Translation gives CASRQGAGTEAFF.

In its sample, this clonotype was seen many times. The chain combines TRBV6-2 or TRBV6-3 with TRBJ2-1; TRBD1 or TRBD2 may be the D gene (5 bases each). The V gene lost 11 bases and the J gene lost 7 bases, with 12 bases spanning the gap. Germline values: CDR1 MNHEY, CDR2 SVGEGT. This CDR3 is built from 11 residues. CDR3 DNA sequence: TGTGCCTCCTCTTGGGGGAATGAGCAGTTCTTC. It is translated as CASSWGNEQFF.

This clonotype was counted a single time. The J gene is TRBJ1-5, the V gene TRBV7-9; D remains unclear. V was cut by 0 bases and J by 0 bases, with 15 bases left in between. Germline CDR1 SEHNR, CDR2 FQNEAQ (reference sequence). The CDR3 is made up of 18 amino acids. The CDR3 bases are TGTGCCAGCAGCTTAGCATATGGTCGCGGGAGTAGCAATCAGCCCCAGCATTTT. Translation gives CASSLAYGRGSSNQPQHF. Combining the CDR3 with reference TRBV7-9 and TRBJ1-5 gives the whole variable domain DTGVSQNPRHKITKRGQNVTFRCDPISEHNRLYWYRQTLGQGPEFLTYFQNEAQLEKSRLLSDRFSAERPKGSFSTLEIQRTEQGDSAMYLCASSLAYGRGSSNQPQHFGDGTRLSIL.

This rearrangement joins TRBV6-5 to TRBJ2-7; possible D gene TRBD2, 6 bases. The CDR3 has 16 amino acids. V dropped 0 bases and J dropped 0 bases, with 12 bases sitting between them. Looked up from germline, CDR1 is MNHEY and CDR2 is SVGAGI. This CDR3 is CASSYSVAEGSYEQYF. The CDR3 DNA follows: TGTGCCAGCAGTTACTCGGTTGCGGAGGGCTCCTACGAGCAGTACTTC.

V usage is TRBV6-5 and J usage is TRBJ2-3, with D maybe TRBD2 (6 bases). The CDR3 sequence is 13 residues long. Germline CDR1 and CDR2: MNHEY and SVGAGI. The germline V and J ends were trimmed by 6 bases and 4 bases, with 11 bases remaining between them. This CDR3 reads CASRVGGADTQYF. The CDR3 DNA follows: TGTGCCAGCAGAGTGGGAGGTGCAGATACGCAGTATTTT.

In this sample, this clonotype turned up a few times. The chain employs TRBV7-9 and TRBJ1-2, with TRBD1 matching 8 bases. The ends lost 3 bases at V and 3 bases at J; junction bases unmatched: 9. The CDR3 spans 16 residues. Germline V lookup: CDR1 SEHNR, CDR2 FQNEAQ (reference sequence). CDR3 in amino acids: CASSFPGGARDYGYTF. CDR3 sequence (DNA): TGTGCCAGCAGCTTTCCAGGGGGCGCGAGGGACTATGGCTACACCTTC.

This clonotype was seen a few times. V usage is TRBV4-1 and J usage is TRBJ1-5; 7 bases map to TRBD1. CDR1 is MGHRA and CDR2 is YSYEKL in the germline V gene. CDR3 length equals 16 residues. V gave up 1 base and J gave up 5 bases; unmatched junction bases: 8. In DNA form, the CDR3 reads TGCGCCAGCAGCCAAGTACGGACAGGAGGCTATCAGCCCCAGCATTTT. This encodes CASSQVRTGGYQPQHF.

This clonotype was recorded at least ten times. The rearrangement links TRBV23-1 to TRBJ2-5; D call uncertain. TRBV23-1 is filed as an ORF, its function uncertain. The V gene lost 3 bases and the J gene lost 0 bases, with 17 bases spanning the gap. The CDR3 length is 17 residues. CDR3 coding DNA: TGCGCCAGCAGTCACAACCAAGATTATCGGTACCAAGAGACCCAGTACTTC. It encodes CASSHNQDYRYQETQYF.

DNA of the CDR3: TGTGCCAGCAGCGTCTCGACAGGGGGCGAGAAAAAGACCCAGTACTTC. Encoded protein: CASSVSTGGEKKTQYF. This chain connects TRBV9 to TRBJ2-5; TRBD1 agrees at 10 bases. Germline V lookup: CDR1 SGDLS, CDR2 YYNGEE. V shed 2 bases and J 6 bases; nucleotides not matched to a gene: 10. This CDR3 has 16 residues. Combining the CDR3 with reference TRBV9 and TRBJ2-5 gives the whole variable domain DSGVTQTPKHLITATGQRVTLRCSPRSGDLSVYWYQQSLDQGLQFLIQYYNGEERAKGNILERFSAQQFPDLHSELNLSSLELGDSALYFCASSVSTGGEKKTQYFGPGTRLLVL.

This clonotype occurred many times. The gene calls are TRBV12-3 or TRBV12-4 and TRBJ2-1; weak D call: TRBD2 (6 bases). The CDR3 sequence is 15 residues long. Trimming pared 6 bases from V and 3 bases from J, leaving 15 bases between. CDR3 in amino acids: CASSLGRSGYNEQFF. DNA of the CDR3: TGTGCCAGCAGCCTCGGGAGAAGCGGCTACAATGAGCAGTTCTTC.